The sequence of this T cell receptor beta chain was determined in a study of T cell responses to AZD1222 COVID-19 vaccine. Study-level points and caveats: Vaccine-associated CD4 TCRs ranged over spike, dominating at 160-218 and 743-854.

Repertoires were generated with immunoSEQ multiplex PCR, while TCRdb's copy carries only in-frame clones and drops some. The sample has tens of thousands of clones; around nine tenths are singletons. Remarks on this clone: Antigen specificity is unknown.

The study pooled second doses at about 4 or about 12 weeks. The CDR3 is 14 residues long. Germline V gene sequence: CDR1 MGHRA, CDR2 YSYEKL. The V gene lost 4 bases and the J gene lost 4 bases, with 14 bases spanning the gap. This receptor was taken from an adult who received the AZD1222 COVID-19 vaccine. The chain is built from TRBV4-1 and TRBJ2-7; possible D gene TRBD2, 5 bases. Sequencing was performed on peripheral blood, taken 28 days after the second AZD1222 dose. The CDR3, as DNA: TGCGCCAGCAGCCGAGTACTAGGGTCGTACGAGCAGTACTTC. This sequence encodes CASSRVLGSYEQYF.